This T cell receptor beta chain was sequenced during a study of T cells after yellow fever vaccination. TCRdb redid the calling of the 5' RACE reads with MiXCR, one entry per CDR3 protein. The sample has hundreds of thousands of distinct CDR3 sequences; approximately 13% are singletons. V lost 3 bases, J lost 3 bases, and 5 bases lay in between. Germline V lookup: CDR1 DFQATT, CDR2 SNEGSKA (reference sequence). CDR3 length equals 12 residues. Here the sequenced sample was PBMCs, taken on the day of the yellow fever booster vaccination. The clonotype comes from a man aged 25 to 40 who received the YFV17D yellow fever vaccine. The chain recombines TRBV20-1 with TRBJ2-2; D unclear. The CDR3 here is CSASGYTGELFF. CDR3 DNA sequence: TGCAGTGCTAGTGGTTACACCGGGGAGCTGTTTTTT.